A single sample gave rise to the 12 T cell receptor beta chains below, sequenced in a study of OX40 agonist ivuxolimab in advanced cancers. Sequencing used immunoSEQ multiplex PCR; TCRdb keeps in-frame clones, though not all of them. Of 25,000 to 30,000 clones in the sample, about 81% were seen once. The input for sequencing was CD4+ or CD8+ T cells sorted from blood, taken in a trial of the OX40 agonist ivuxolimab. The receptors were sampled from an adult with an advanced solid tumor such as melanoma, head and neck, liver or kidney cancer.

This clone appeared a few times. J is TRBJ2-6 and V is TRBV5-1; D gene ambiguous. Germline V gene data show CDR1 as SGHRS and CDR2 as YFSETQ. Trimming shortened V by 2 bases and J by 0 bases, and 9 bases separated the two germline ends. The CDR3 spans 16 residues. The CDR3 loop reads CASSFGQSSGANVLTF. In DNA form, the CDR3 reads TGCGCCAGCAGCTTCGGGCAAAGCTCTGGGGCCAACGTCCTGACTTTC.

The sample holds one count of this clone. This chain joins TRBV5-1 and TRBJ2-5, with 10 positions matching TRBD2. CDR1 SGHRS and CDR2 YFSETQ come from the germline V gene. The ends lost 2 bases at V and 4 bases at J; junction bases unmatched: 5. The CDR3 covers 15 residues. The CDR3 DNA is TGCGCCAGCAGCTTTAGGAGCGGGAGGGGAGAGACCCAGTACTTC. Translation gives CASSFRSGRGETQYF.

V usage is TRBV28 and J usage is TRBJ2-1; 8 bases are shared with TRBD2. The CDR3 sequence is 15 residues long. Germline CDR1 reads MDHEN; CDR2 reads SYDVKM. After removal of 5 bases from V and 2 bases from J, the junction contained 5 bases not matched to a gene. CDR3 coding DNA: TGTGCCAGCAGTCAATTACTAGCGGCCTACAATGAGCAGTTCTTC. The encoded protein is CASSQLLAAYNEQFF.

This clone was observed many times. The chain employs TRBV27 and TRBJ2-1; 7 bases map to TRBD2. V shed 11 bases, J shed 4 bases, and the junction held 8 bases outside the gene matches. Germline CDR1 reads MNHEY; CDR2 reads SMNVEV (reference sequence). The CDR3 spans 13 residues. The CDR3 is CAAGVGRYNEQFF. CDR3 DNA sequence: TGTGCCGCGGGGGTAGGCAGATACAATGAGCAGTTCTTC.

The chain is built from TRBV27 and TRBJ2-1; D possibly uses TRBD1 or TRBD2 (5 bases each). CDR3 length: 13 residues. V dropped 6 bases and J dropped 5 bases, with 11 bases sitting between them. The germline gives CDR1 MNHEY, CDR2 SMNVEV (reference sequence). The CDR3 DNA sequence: TGTGCCAGCAGGGGGACGGTGAACAATGAGCAGTTCTTC. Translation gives CASRGTVNNEQFF.

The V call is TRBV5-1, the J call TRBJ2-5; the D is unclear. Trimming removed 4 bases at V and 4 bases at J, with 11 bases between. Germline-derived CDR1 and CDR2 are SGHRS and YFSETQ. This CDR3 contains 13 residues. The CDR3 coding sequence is TGCGCCAGCAGCCCCGATGGCGGAGAGACCCAGTACTTC. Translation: CASSPDGGETQYF.

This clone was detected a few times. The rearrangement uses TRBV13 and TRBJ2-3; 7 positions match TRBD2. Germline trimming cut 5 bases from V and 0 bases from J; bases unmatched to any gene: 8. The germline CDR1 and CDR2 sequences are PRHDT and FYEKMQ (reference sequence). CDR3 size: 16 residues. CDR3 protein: CASSPLTSASTDTQYF. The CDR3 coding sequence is TGTGCCAGCAGCCCCCTCACTAGCGCTAGCACAGATACGCAGTATTTT.

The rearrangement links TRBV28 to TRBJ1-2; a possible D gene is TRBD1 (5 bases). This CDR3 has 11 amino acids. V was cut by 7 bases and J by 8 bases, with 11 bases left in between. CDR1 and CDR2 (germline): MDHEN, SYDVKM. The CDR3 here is CASKQGTGYTF. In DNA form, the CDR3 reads TGTGCCAGCAAACAAGGGACCGGCTACACCTTC.

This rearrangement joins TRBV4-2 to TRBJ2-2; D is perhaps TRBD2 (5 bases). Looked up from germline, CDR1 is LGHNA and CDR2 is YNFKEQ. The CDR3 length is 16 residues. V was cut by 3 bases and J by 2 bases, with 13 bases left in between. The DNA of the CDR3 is TGTGCCAGCAGCCACCCGCCCGGGGTTAACACCGGGGAGCTGTTTTTT. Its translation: CASSHPPGVNTGELFF.

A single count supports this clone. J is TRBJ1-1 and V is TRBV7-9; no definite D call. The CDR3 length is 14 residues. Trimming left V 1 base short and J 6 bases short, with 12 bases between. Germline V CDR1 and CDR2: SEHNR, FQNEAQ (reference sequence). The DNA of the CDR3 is TGTGCCAGCAGCTTAGTGGCGGCATCCGCTGAAGCTTTCTTT. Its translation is CASSLVAASAEAFF. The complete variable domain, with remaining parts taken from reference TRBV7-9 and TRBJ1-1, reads DTGVSQNPRHKITKRGQNVTFRCDPISEHNRLYWYRQTLGQGPEFLTYFQNEAQLEKSRLLSDRFSAERPKGSFSTLEIQRTEQGDSAMYLCASSLVAASAEAFFGQGTRLTVV.

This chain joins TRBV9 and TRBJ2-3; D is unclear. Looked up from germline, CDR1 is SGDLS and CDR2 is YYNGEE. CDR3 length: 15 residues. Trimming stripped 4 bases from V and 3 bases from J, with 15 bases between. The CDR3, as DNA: TGTGCCAGCAGCCTCTCGCGGAGTTCGACAGATACGCAGTATTTT. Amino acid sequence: CASSLSRSSTDTQYF.

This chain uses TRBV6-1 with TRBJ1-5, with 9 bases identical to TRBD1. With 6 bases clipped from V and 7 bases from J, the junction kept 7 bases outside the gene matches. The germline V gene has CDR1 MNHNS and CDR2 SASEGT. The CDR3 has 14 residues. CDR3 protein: CASSHGQGRQPQHF. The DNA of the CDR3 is TGTGCCAGCAGCCACGGACAGGGGAGACAGCCCCAGCATTTT.